This T cell receptor beta chain was sequenced for a study of identical twins. Study-wide results and caveats: There were fewer insertions in abundant cord blood beta clonotypes, but memory repertoires showed no such pattern. Its conclusions, products of cross-sectional statistical analysis, did not come from following the same donors.

Via MiXCR, TCRdb re-called the 5' RACE reads, giving one row per CDR3 protein. The table records approximately 700,000 distinct CDR3 sequences, over 5% of them present only once. The CDR3 runs 13 residues. Trimming left V 0 bases short and J 2 bases short, with 4 bases between. The germline V gene has CDR1 LGHNA and CDR2 YSLEER. Of note for this clonotype: Its antigen remains unidentified.

The V gene is TRBV4-3, the J gene TRBJ1-2; D remains ambiguous. The clonotype was recovered from a young man in good health. Sequenced: naive T cells sorted from blood. The CDR3 loop is CASSQERNYGYTF. In DNA form, the CDR3 reads TGCGCCAGCAGCCAAGAACGGAACTATGGCTACACCTTC.